The 9 T cell receptor beta chains given below trace back to one sample, sequenced in a study of blood T cell repertoires in COVID-19 (dated by TCRdb to 2020 to 2021). The library was made by the immunoSEQ multiplex PCR assay. TCRdb's version of the immuneACCESS table is confined to in-frame rearrangements and falls short of the full clone set. An unresolved V gene accounts for under half of the shortfall where checked; the remainder is of unknown origin. Counted in this sample were 300,000 or so clones; approximately 88% of them appeared once. Of the sample, 5.5% to 8% is held by the ten largest clones. Sequenced material: peripheral blood. Receptors originate from a woman in her thirties who had recovered from COVID-19.

This sequence joins TRBV3-1 (or the pseudogene TRBV3-2) and TRBJ2-5; the D is unclear. Per germline, CDR1 LGHDT and CDR2 YNNKEL (reference sequence). V lost 1 base, J lost 7 bases, and 4 bases lay in between. The length of the CDR3 is 11 residues. Written as DNA, the CDR3 is TGTGCCAGCAGCCAAGCTTGGACCCAGTACTTC. Translated: CASSQAWTQYF.

In its sample, this clone was seen once. This chain links TRBV5-6 with TRBJ2-1; 8 nucleotides line up with TRBD1. The V gene's germline CDR1 is SGHDT and CDR2 YYEEEE. With V trimmed by 2 bases and J by 5 bases, 6 bases remained unmatched. The CDR3 contains 15 residues. The CDR3 DNA is TGTGCCAGCAGCTTAGACAGGGGTTGGAACAATGAGCAGTTCTTC. Its translation is CASSLDRGWNNEQFF. Filled out from reference TRBV5-6 and TRBJ2-1, the complete variable domain reads DAGVTQSPTHLIKTRGQQVTLRCSPKSGHDTVSWYQQALGQGPQFIFQYYEEEERQRGNFPDRFSGHQFPNYSSELNVNALLLGDSALYLCASSLDRGWNNEQFFGPGTRLTVL.

The chain has TRBV28 and TRBJ1-1; a possible D gene is TRBD1 (6 bases). This CDR3 comprises 15 residues. Per germline, CDR1 MDHEN and CDR2 SYDVKM. The V end lost 2 bases, the J end lost 3 bases, and 13 bases lay between the germline ends. CDR3 DNA sequence: TGTGCCAGCAGTTTACCTACAGGGCTCTACACTGAAGCTTTCTTT. It translates to CASSLPTGLYTEAFF.

The chain uses TRBV4-1 and TRBJ1-5; D is undetermined. Germline assignment: CDR1 MGHRA and CDR2 YSYEKL. The CDR3 extends over 16 amino acids. The germline V and J ends were trimmed by 0 bases and 3 bases, with 12 bases remaining between them. CDR3 protein: CASSQDSSGYNQPQHF. CDR3 DNA: TGCGCCAGCAGCCAAGATTCTAGCGGTTACAATCAGCCCCAGCATTTT.

The V gene is TRBV11-2, the J gene TRBJ2-2; 7 bases line up with TRBD1. The CDR3 has 14 residues. CDR1 and CDR2 (germline): SGHAT, FQNNGV. The V segment lost 7 bases and the J segment 3 bases; nucleotides outside the gene matches: 5. CDR3 sequence reads: CASTRDRDTGELFF. The CDR3 DNA follows: TGTGCCAGCACCCGGGACAGAGACACCGGGGAGCTGTTTTTT.

The rearrangement uses TRBV7-9 and TRBJ2-1; TRBD1 matches 11 bases. Trimming at V came to 5 bases and at J to 9 bases, leaving 3 bases not matched to a gene. Germline values: CDR1 SEHNR, CDR2 FQNEAQ (reference sequence). The CDR3 covers 13 residues. In DNA form, the CDR3 reads TGTGCCAGCAGCGGACAGGGGGCCAGTGAGCAGTTCTTC. Protein sequence: CASSGQGASEQFF.

This chain uses TRBV5-1 with TRBJ1-4; 8 bases agree with TRBD1. The CDR3 is 16 amino acids. V was pared by 0 bases and J by 7 bases, with 8 bases of the junction left unmatched. CDR1 and CDR2 (germline): SGHRS, YFSETQ. CDR3 DNA: TGCGCCAGCAGCTTGGGACAGGGGACGCGTGGTGAAAAACTGTTTTTT. This sequence encodes CASSLGQGTRGEKLFF.

The gene calls are TRBV4-1 and TRBJ1-6; D ambiguous. Germline CDR1 is MGHRA and CDR2 is YSYEKL. The CDR3 is made up of 15 amino acids. With 1 base removed from V and 0 bases from J, the gap between germline ends came to 4 bases. CDR3 DNA sequence: TGCGCCAGCAGCCAAGTGCGCTCCTATAATTCACCCCTCCACTTT. Protein: CASSQVRSYNSPLHF.

The J gene is TRBJ1-1, the V gene TRBV5-1, with 7 nucleotides matching TRBD1. The trim removed 4 bases at V and 0 bases at J, leaving 15 bases unmatched. The germline V gene has CDR1 SGHRS and CDR2 YFSETQ. This CDR3 region has 18 residues. CDR3 DNA: TGCGCCAGCAGCGTCGATGGAGGGGGCCTCGGAATGAACACTGAAGCTTTCTTT. It specifies CASSVDGGGLGMNTEAFF.